This passage covers 27 T cell receptor beta chains from one sample sequenced in a study of identical twins. TCRdb reanalysed the 5' RACE reads using MiXCR and keeps one entry per CDR3 protein. The sample has around 690,000 distinct CDR3 sequences, over 20% seen once. The sample also formed part of further work on T cells expressing NK-cell markers.

The sequenced sample was PBMCs. Source of these receptors: a woman aged 18-29 years in good health.

This rearrangement joins TRBV11-2 to TRBJ2-2; perhaps TRBD1 as D (5 bases). With 1 base removed from V and 6 bases from J, the gap between germline ends came to 15 bases. The CDR3 totals 16 residues. In germline, CDR1 is SGHAT, CDR2 FQNNGV. The CDR3 spells CASSLGGRVIPGELFF. The CDR3 DNA reads TGTGCCAGCAGCTTAGGCGGCAGGGTGATCCCCGGGGAGCTGTTTTTT.

The chain recombines TRBV28 with TRBJ2-7; D is ambiguous. This CDR3 is 12 amino acids long. Trimming removed 5 bases at V and 7 bases at J, with 12 bases between. The germline CDR1 and CDR2 sequences are MDHEN and SYDVKM. The CDR3 DNA reads TGTGCCAGCAGTCCCGTTCGTTGGGAGCAGTACTTC. Protein sequence: CASSPVRWEQYF.

The chain joins TRBV5-1 to TRBJ2-7; the D is unclear. The length of the CDR3 is 12 residues. V dropped 6 bases and J dropped 0 bases, with 7 bases sitting between them. Germline V gives CDR1 SGHRS, CDR2 YFSETQ. The CDR3 coding sequence is TGCGCCAGCACTGACAACTCCTACGAGCAGTACTTC. Translation gives CASTDNSYEQYF.

This clonotype was picked up many times. The V call is TRBV15, the J call TRBJ1-1; possibly TRBD1 for D (6 bases). Trimming took 4 bases from V and 4 from J, leaving 16 bases between them. This CDR3 comprises 15 residues. Germline V gene lookup returns CDR1 LNHNV and CDR2 YYDKDF (reference sequence). The CDR3 sequence is CATSTRGSGSTEAFF. DNA for the CDR3: TGTGCCACCAGCACCAGGGGTTCGGGAAGCACTGAAGCTTTCTTT.

V and J are TRBV29-1 and TRBJ2-7; D possibly matches TRBD1 or TRBD2 (5 bases each). This CDR3 spans 12 amino acids. V was shortened by 7 bases and J by 5 bases, with 15 bases between the two germline ends. Germline values: CDR1 SQVTM, CDR2 ANQGSEA. The CDR3 DNA is TGCAGCGACCGGGACCGACATGACGAGCAGTACTTC. Translated, it gives CSDRDRHDEQYF.

This chain connects TRBV5-1 to TRBJ2-1; TRBD1 matches at 7 bases. The length of the CDR3 is 13 residues. Germline loops: CDR1 SGHRS, CDR2 YFSETQ. Germline trimming cut 5 bases from V and 10 bases from J; bases unmatched to any gene: 9. The DNA of the CDR3 is TGCGCCAGCAGGCCGGACAGGATGGGCGAGCAGTTCTTC. It yields the protein CASRPDRMGEQFF.

For the CDR3, the DNA is TGTGCCAGCAGTGGGGGTTGGGGTACAGGGCAGGGGGACGAGCAGTACTTC. As protein: CASSGGWGTGQGDEQYF. The chain carries TRBV25-1 and TRBJ2-7; TRBD1 matches at 7 bases. Losses at the gene ends were 4 bases for V and 5 bases for J; bases not matched to a gene: 17. The germline V gene encodes CDR1 MGHDK and CDR2 SYGVNS. This CDR3 region has 17 residues.

This sequence joins TRBV20-1 and TRBJ2-5, with D tentatively TRBD1 (6 bases). There are 14 residues in the CDR3. CDR1 is DFQATT and CDR2 is SNEGSKA in the germline V gene (reference sequence). Between the trimmed V and J ends, which lost 4 bases and 5 bases, there was a span of 17 bases. CDR3 sequence (DNA): TGCAGTGCTACCGGGACACCTCTGGGGGAGACCCAGTACTTC. Translation gives CSATGTPLGETQYF.

This sequence joins TRBV18 and TRBJ2-7; TRBD1 matches at 9 bases. The CDR3 has 13 amino acids. After removal of 6 bases from V and 2 bases from J, the junction contained 2 bases not matched to a gene. Germline V lookup: CDR1 KGHSH, CDR2 LQKENI. For the CDR3, the DNA is TGTGCCAGCTCGACAGGGGGGGCCTACGAGCAGTACTTC. Encoded protein: CASSTGGAYEQYF. Full variable domain (remainder filled in from reference TRBV18 and TRBJ2-7): NAGVMQNPRHLVRRRGQEARLRCSPMKGHSHVYWYRQLPEEGLKFMVYLQKENIIDESGMPKERFSAEFPKEGPSILRIQQVVRGDSAAYFCASSTGGAYEQYFGPGTRLTVT.

This clonotype was recorded a few times. The rearrangement links TRBV20-1 to TRBJ2-2; TRBD2 matches 8 bases. With 6 bases clipped from V and 1 base from J, the junction kept 7 bases outside the gene matches. Germline V lookup: CDR1 DFQATT, CDR2 SNEGSKA (reference sequence). The CDR3 covers 15 residues. DNA of the CDR3: TGCAGTGCGGGTTCCGGGGGGGGGAACACCGGGGAGCTGTTTTTT. It yields the protein CSAGSGGGNTGELFF.

The J gene is TRBJ2-5, the V gene TRBV5-1, with 7 positions matching TRBD2. V was pared by 6 bases and J by 5 bases, with 10 bases of the junction left unmatched. This CDR3 comprises 14 residues. From germline, CDR1 is SGHRS and CDR2 YFSETQ. The DNA for the CDR3 is TGCGCCAGCACAGCTGGACTAGGGTTTGAGACCCAGTACTTC. Protein product: CASTAGLGFETQYF.

CDR3 amino acids: CASSLSPLLAGYNEQFF. The CDR3 DNA follows: TGTGCCAGCAGTTTATCCCCCCTCCTAGCAGGGTACAATGAGCAGTTCTTC. V is TRBV21-1 and J is TRBJ2-1; TRBD1, the table's D call, was not compared with the DNA. TRBV21-1 is shown as a pseudogene. The length of the CDR3 is 17 residues.

This chain joins TRBV20-1 and TRBJ2-7; the match to TRBD1 covers 7 bases. V gave up 0 bases and J gave up 4 bases; unmatched junction bases: 9. Germline CDR1 DFQATT, CDR2 SNEGSKA (reference sequence). This CDR3 has 15 amino acids. The CDR3 protein is CSAREGGRVGYEQYF. CDR3 sequence (DNA): TGCAGTGCTAGAGAAGGGGGCAGGGTGGGATACGAGCAGTACTTC.

This clonotype was seen more than once but under ten times. DNA of the CDR3: TGTGCCAGCAGTTTAGTGGGGACAGCAGATTCACCCCTCCACTTT. Encoded protein: CASSLVGTADSPLHF. The gene calls are TRBV12-3 or TRBV12-4 and TRBJ1-6; 7 bases line up with TRBD1. There are 15 residues in the CDR3. The V segment lost 1 base and the J segment 8 bases; nucleotides outside the gene matches: 5.

This clonotype turned up a few times. This chain's CDR3 is CASRLRADGGSGELFF. Written as DNA, the CDR3 is TGCGCCAGCAGATTGAGAGCAGATGGTGGTAGTGGGGAGCTGTTTTTT. The chain is built from TRBV5-1 and TRBJ2-2; D is ambiguous. The CDR3 has 16 residues. With 5 bases removed from V and 8 bases from J, the gap between germline ends came to 22 bases. Per the germline V gene, CDR1 is SGHRS and CDR2 is YFSETQ.

This clonotype was recorded a few times. This chain joins TRBV12-3 or TRBV12-4 and TRBJ2-6; D could derive from TRBD1 or TRBD2 (5 bases each). The CDR3 has 15 amino acids. With 7 bases removed from V and 2 bases from J, the gap between germline ends came to 12 bases. The CDR3 sequence is CASMGLGAGANVLTF. CDR3 DNA: TGTGCCAGCATGGGGCTGGGGGCTGGGGCCAACGTCCTGACTTTC.

Only a few counts were recorded for this clonotype. This chain uses TRBV5-5 with TRBJ2-7; no clear D. Between the trimmed V and J ends, which lost 3 bases and 4 bases, there was a span of 14 bases. This CDR3 has 14 amino acids. Germline-derived CDR1 and CDR2 are SGHKS and YYEKEE (reference sequence). For the CDR3, the DNA is TGTGCCAGCAGCTATCAGGCGGTGGGGTACGAGCAGTACTTC. Amino acid sequence: CASSYQAVGYEQYF.

Only a few counts were recorded for this clonotype. This sequence joins TRBV20-1 and TRBJ2-3; possibly TRBD2 for D (6 bases). CDR3 length: 12 residues. The V gene's germline CDR1 is DFQATT and CDR2 SNEGSKA (reference sequence). The CDR3 bases are TGCAGCCCGGGACTCTGGGACGATCCGCAGTATTTT. It translates to CSPGLWDDPQYF.

The chain uses TRBV5-1 and TRBJ2-5, with 8 bases identical to TRBD2. J was trimmed by 2 bases and V by 0 bases; bases with no gene match: 3. The V gene's germline CDR1 is SGHRS and CDR2 YFSETQ. The CDR3 length is 15 residues. DNA for the CDR3: TGCGCCAGCAGCTTGGACGGGAGGGGACAAGAGACCCAGTACTTC. Its translation is CASSLDGRGQETQYF.

The chain combines TRBV5-1 with TRBJ2-1; D may be TRBD2 (6 bases). The length of the CDR3 is 15 residues. Germline CDR1 SGHRS, CDR2 YFSETQ. V lost 2 bases and J 4 bases, leaving 13 bases between the germline ends. The CDR3 sequence: CASSLGGEPYNEQFF. Here the CDR3 DNA reads TGCGCCAGCAGCTTAGGCGGGGAACCTTACAATGAGCAGTTCTTC.

This clonotype was observed many times. The CDR3 here is CASSTTLSNEQFF. DNA for the CDR3: TGTGCCAGCAGCACGACTCTTAGTAATGAGCAGTTCTTC. This rearrangement joins TRBV5-6 to TRBJ2-1; D is ambiguous. The CDR3 consists of 13 residues. V gave up 4 bases and J gave up 7 bases, with 12 bases separating them. Per germline, CDR1 SGHDT and CDR2 YYEEEE.

This clonotype was picked up a small number of times. V usage is TRBV10-3 and J usage is TRBJ1-1, with 9 bases matching TRBD1. The CDR3 is made up of 14 amino acids. V shed 6 bases and J 3 bases; nucleotides not matched to a gene: 5. Germline values: CDR1 ENHRY, CDR2 SYGVKD. CDR3 sequence reads: CAISYRGPDTEAFF. The CDR3 nucleotides are TGTGCCATCAGCTACAGGGGGCCAGACACTGAAGCTTTCTTT.

This clonotype was observed many times. This chain joins TRBV29-1 and TRBJ2-3, with a tentative D call TRBD2 (6 bases). V lost 7 bases to trimming and J lost 6 bases, with 14 bases between them. Germline CDR1 SQVTM, CDR2 ANQGSEA. This CDR3 spans 12 amino acids. In DNA, the CDR3 is TGCAGCGCCGGGAGAGGGCCGGATACGCAGTATTTT. It specifies CSAGRGPDTQYF.

This clonotype was counted only a few times. The chain is built from TRBV12-3 or TRBV12-4 and TRBJ2-2, with D possibly being TRBD1 or TRBD2 (6 bases each). The CDR3 is made up of 15 amino acids. V was clipped by 6 bases and J by 7 bases, with 18 bases between them. The CDR3 protein is CASSPQGRSIGELFF. In DNA, the CDR3 is TGTGCCAGCAGCCCCCAGGGGAGGTCGATCGGGGAGCTGTTTTTT.

The genes are TRBV14 and TRBJ2-1, with unresolved D. The CDR3 consists of 15 residues. The V gene lost 5 bases and the J gene lost 2 bases, with 13 bases spanning the gap. The germline V gene encodes CDR1 SGHDN and CDR2 FVKESK. In nucleotides, the CDR3 is TGTGCCAGCAGCGCTGGTCCTCGCACCTACAATGAGCAGTTCTTC. It codes for CASSAGPRTYNEQFF.

This clonotype was counted ten times or more. This rearrangement joins TRBV14 to TRBJ2-1; TRBD1 aligns across 10 bases. The germline V gene encodes CDR1 SGHDN and CDR2 FVKESK. This CDR3 has 15 residues. Trimming at V came to 4 bases and at J to 7 bases, leaving 7 bases not matched to a gene. This CDR3 is CASSPRQGARNEQFF. Here the CDR3 DNA reads TGTGCCAGCAGCCCTCGACAGGGGGCTCGGAATGAGCAGTTCTTC.

The chain is built from TRBV7-2 and TRBJ2-1, with 10 positions matching TRBD1. This CDR3 comprises 15 residues. The germline V gene encodes CDR1 SGHTA and CDR2 FQGNSA. V trimming: 2 bases; J trimming: 6 bases; junction bases outside the gene matches: 4. CDR3 amino acids: CASSLPGQGRNEQFF. DNA of the CDR3: TGTGCCAGCAGCTTACCGGGACAGGGGCGCAATGAGCAGTTCTTC.